The present T cell receptor beta chain was sequenced within a study of blood T cell repertoires in COVID-19. Libraries were prepared by immunoSEQ multiplex PCR; TCRdb keeps only in-frame clonotypes and omits some of them. The sample has hundreds of thousands of clones; 75% to 90% are singletons. The ends lost 9 bases at V and 3 bases at J; junction bases unmatched: 9. The CDR3 is 14 amino acids. Germline assignment: CDR1 SEHNR and CDR2 FQNEAQ (reference sequence). This chain joins TRBV7-9 and TRBJ2-7; TRBD2 matches at 9 bases. Sequenced material: peripheral blood. This receptor was identified in a man in his fifties or sixties who had recovered from COVID-19. CDR3 sequence reads: CASSIAGELYEQYF. The CDR3 DNA is TGTGCCAGTTCCATAGCGGGAGAGCTCTACGAGCAGTACTTC.